The clone carrying this T cell receptor (beta chain) was seen a single time. Its antigen is not known. This may come from a read error, since a much larger clone is one base off. This entry belongs to a study of regulatory T cells in long-lasting Graves disease. Study observations and caveats: Accuracy could have been hurt by small sample size. The study found TRBV28, TRBJ1-2 and TRBJ2-5 favored in persistent disease.

The CDR3 has 15 amino acids. Germline V gene lookup returns CDR1 MDHEN and CDR2 SYDVKM. Time point: persistent/refractory GD, antithyroid drugs over 5 years with positive TRAb. After RNA was extracted from PBMCs, the TCR library was made from it. Around 8.2 milliliters of peripheral blood were drawn into EDTA tubes. Combining iRepertoire HTBI primers with Arm-PCR of CDR3 regions, the authors built TCR beta libraries. Authors' data handling: Gene usage covered 55 to 70 TRBV and more than 13 TRBJ segments. TCRdb recomputed calls from the multiplex PCR reads with MiXCR, one row per CDR3 protein. The V and J calls shown here were made by TCRdb, not taken from the authors' results. The sample holds about 430,000 distinct CDR3 sequences, over 20% seen once.

Sample: peripheral blood mononuclear cells (PBMCs), taken when the disease was refractory, from a patient treated with antithyroid drugs. J is TRBJ2-7 and V is TRBV28, with 7 bases that match TRBD1. This receptor was identified in a female donor with Graves disease. The CDR3 DNA follows: TGTGCCAGCAGTTTAATGGGACAGAGAGACTACGAGCAGCACTTC. It is translated as CASSLMGQRDYEQHF.